The TCR beta chain under discussion was sequenced for a study of Ad26.COV2.S vaccination and SARS-CoV-2 variants. Study as a whole: COV1001, an Ad26.COV2.S trial, supplied this vaccine-arm donor. Ad26.COV2.S given intramuscularly, once or twice 56 days apart.

Produced via immunoSEQ multiplex PCR; TCRdb's table is partial and in-frame only. The data contain roughly 300,000 clones, about 88% of them singletons. Noted treatment: about 20 received Ad26.COV2.S at low or high dose, single or two shots; roughly 5 received placebo; per-sample allocation not given. On day 63 after the first injection, vaccine and placebo recipients gave samples. An Ad26 vector that expressed Wuhan-strain SARS-CoV-2 spike constituted the vaccine. The germline V gene encodes CDR1 LGHNA and CDR2 YSLEER. The CDR3 length is 18 residues. With 4 bases removed from V and 4 bases from J, the gap between germline ends came to 25 bases.

Sequences were derived from peripheral blood, sampled in a trial of Ad26.COV2.S vaccine versus placebo. This clonotype was obtained from a person between 18 and 65 years old who received the Ad26.COV2.S COVID-19 vaccine or a placebo. The rearrangement links TRBV4-3 to TRBJ1-2, with D maybe TRBD1 (6 bases). This CDR3 reads CASSLILGWGGQGYGYTF. The CDR3 bases are TGCGCCAGCAGCCTAATTCTTGGATGGGGGGGGCAAGGCTATGGCTACACCTTC.